One sample yielded the 19 T cell receptor beta chains listed below, sequenced in a study of blood T cell repertoires in COVID-19. Generated by immunoSEQ multiplex PCR, the TCRdb table keeps only in-frame clones and is missing some. The table records 120,000 to 150,000 clones, more than 75% of them present only once. Input material: peripheral blood. Receptors originate from a man between 60 and 75 years old with acute or convalescent COVID-19.

Only a few counts were recorded for this clone. This chain uses TRBV11-2 with TRBJ2-7; the match to TRBD1 covers 8 bases. The CDR3 has 15 residues. The germline gives CDR1 SGHAT, CDR2 FQNNGV. The junction had 5 bases not matched to a gene; V was cut back by 1 base and J by 3 bases. This CDR3 is CASSLAPGGNYEQYF. Here the CDR3 DNA reads TGTGCCAGCAGCTTAGCGCCAGGGGGCAACTACGAGCAGTACTTC.

On this clone itself: The sample contains more than one DNA sequence encoding this CDR3. The V call is TRBV11-2, the J call TRBJ2-1; tentatively, D is TRBD2 (6 bases). Trimming stripped 5 bases from V and 0 bases from J, with 11 bases between. In germline, CDR1 is SGHAT, CDR2 FQNNGV. The CDR3 is made up of 15 amino acids. The CDR3 spells CASSLGLSSYNEQFF. For the CDR3, the DNA is TGTGCCAGCAGCCTGGGACTCAGCTCCTACAATGAGCAGTTCTTC. Full variable domain (outside the CDR3, taken from reference TRBV11-2 and TRBJ2-1): EAGVAQSPRYKIIEKRQSVAFWCNPISGHATLYWYQQILGQGPKLLIQFQNNGVVDDSQLPKDRFSAERLKGVDSTLKIQPAKLEDSAVYLCASSLGLSSYNEQFFGPGTRLTVL.

The chain uses TRBV7-2 and TRBJ2-5; TRBD2 is a possible D gene (5 bases). The CDR3 sequence is 13 residues long. V was shortened by 3 bases and J by 5 bases, with 10 bases between the two germline ends. Per the germline V gene, CDR1 is SGHTA and CDR2 is FQGNSA. CDR3 residues: CASSLRVRETQYF. The CDR3 region has the DNA TGTGCCAGCAGCTTGAGGGTTCGGGAGACCCAGTACTTC.

The rearrangement uses TRBV11-2 and TRBJ2-3, with D tentatively TRBD2 (5 bases). V gave up 1 base and J gave up 6 bases, with 14 bases separating them. Germline V lookup: CDR1 SGHAT, CDR2 FQNNGV. The CDR3 loop spans 15 amino acids. CDR3 amino acids: CASSLAGNPRDTQYF. Written as DNA, the CDR3 is TGTGCCAGCAGCTTAGCGGGGAACCCCAGGGATACGCAGTATTTT. Together with reference TRBV11-2 and TRBJ2-3, the CDR3 gives the full variable domain: EAGVAQSPRYKIIEKRQSVAFWCNPISGHATLYWYQQILGQGPKLLIQFQNNGVVDDSQLPKDRFSAERLKGVDSTLKIQPAKLEDSAVYLCASSLAGNPRDTQYFGPGTRLTVL.

The genes are TRBV21-1 and TRBJ2-3; TRBD2, the table's D call, lacks a check against the DNA. TRBV21-1 is recorded as a pseudogene. This CDR3 is 16 amino acids long. The CDR3 spells CASSKDRSGGTDTQYF. CDR3 DNA: TGTGCCAGCAGCAAAGACCGTAGCGGGGGCACAGATACGCAGTATTTT.

The V call is TRBV29-1, the J call TRBJ2-1; possible D gene TRBD2, 5 bases. V shed 1 base and J shed 7 bases, with 14 bases lying between them. CDR1 and CDR2 (germline): SQVTM, ANQGSEA. This CDR3 contains 14 residues. DNA for the CDR3: TGCAGCGTTGAAGCCCCCACGGGGTGGAATGAGCAGTTCTTC. As protein: CSVEAPTGWNEQFF.

The sample holds a few counts of this clone. One end of the junction fails to match germline, which may point to a read error. The chain carries TRBV6-2 or TRBV6-3 and TRBJ1-1; possible D gene TRBD1, 5 bases. CDR1 and CDR2 (germline): MNHEY, SVGEGT. The CDR3 loop spans 11 amino acids. This CDR3 is CASSYGGANHF. CDR3 bases: TGTGCCAGCAGTTACGGAGGGGCCAATCACTTT.

This chain connects TRBV9 to TRBJ2-7; 9 bases are a match to TRBD1. Per germline, CDR1 SGDLS and CDR2 YYNGEE. This CDR3 region has 14 residues. The ends lost 4 bases at V and 3 bases at J; junction bases unmatched: 5. DNA for the CDR3: TGTGCCAGCAGCTCCGGGACAGGGAGCTACGAGCAGTACTTC. It codes for CASSSGTGSYEQYF.

CDR3 DNA: TGTGCCAGCAGTTATCAGGATAGTGGCTATGGCTACACCTTC. It translates to CASSYQDSGYGYTF. The chain has TRBV6-1 and TRBJ1-2; D ambiguous. The ends were cut back, 5 bases at V and 4 bases at J, with 14 bases in the middle. This CDR3 region has 14 residues. The germline V gene has CDR1 MNHNS and CDR2 SASEGT.

The chain uses TRBV28 and TRBJ2-4; 8 nucleotides agree with TRBD1. Germline loops: CDR1 MDHEN, CDR2 SYDVKM. V trimming: 6 bases; J trimming: 7 bases; junction bases outside the gene matches: 8. This CDR3 is 14 amino acids long. This CDR3 reads CASSGGQGGNIQYF. The CDR3, as DNA: TGTGCCAGCAGCGGAGGACAGGGAGGTAACATTCAGTACTTC.

The genes are TRBV5-1 and TRBJ2-1; D is perhaps TRBD2 (5 bases). Trimming took 0 bases from V and 0 from J, leaving 7 bases between them. Germline V gives CDR1 SGHRS, CDR2 YFSETQ. There are 15 residues in the CDR3. CDR3 bases: TGCGCCAGCAGCTTGGAAGGGAGCTCCTACAATGAGCAGTTCTTC. Its translation: CASSLEGSSYNEQFF.

The chain is built from TRBV27 and TRBJ2-2, with TRBD2 matching over 16 bases. Germline V gene data show CDR1 as MNHEY and CDR2 as SMNVEV (reference sequence). V lost 10 bases, J lost 0 bases, and 5 bases stayed unmatched. The CDR3 has 17 amino acids. In DNA form, the CDR3 reads TGTGCCATAAATGGGACTAGCGGGAGGGCGAACACCGGGGAGCTGTTTTTT. This sequence encodes CAINGTSGRANTGELFF.

The chain combines TRBV28 with TRBJ2-1; perhaps TRBD1 as D (6 bases). CDR1 MDHEN and CDR2 SYDVKM come from the germline V gene. The CDR3 length is 12 residues. The V and J ends lost 5 bases and 9 bases respectively, with 11 bases between them. The CDR3 reads CASSTQGSEQFF. In DNA, the CDR3 is TGTGCCAGCAGTACCCAGGGGTCTGAGCAGTTCTTC.

This chain links TRBV7-6 with TRBJ1-4; maybe TRBD1 (6 bases). The germline V and J ends were trimmed by 1 base and 6 bases, with 9 bases remaining between them. From germline, CDR1 is SGHVS and CDR2 FNYEAQ. This CDR3 is built from 14 residues. CDR3 bases: TGTGCCAGCAGCTTAGGCAGGGGAGATGAAAAACTGTTTTTT. It translates to CASSLGRGDEKLFF.

V and J are TRBV5-4 and TRBJ1-2; 10 nucleotides match TRBD1. CDR1 and CDR2 (germline): SGHNT, YYREEE (reference sequence). This CDR3 is 15 amino acids long. The V gene end was trimmed by 5 bases and the J gene end by 8 bases; junction bases not matched to a gene: 12. Here the CDR3 reads CASRDRGLLFGGYTF. DNA for the CDR3: TGTGCCAGCAGGGACAGGGGGTTACTCTTTGGCGGCTACACCTTC.

The J gene is TRBJ2-1, the V gene TRBV15; 13 positions match TRBD2. The V and J ends lost 0 bases and 7 bases, in that order; junction bases with no gene match: 9. The V gene's germline CDR1 is LNHNV and CDR2 YYDKDF (reference sequence). The CDR3 sequence is 18 residues long. The CDR3 protein is CATSRDLGLAGVPNEQFF. CDR3 nucleotide sequence: TGTGCCACCAGCAGAGATCTCGGACTAGCGGGAGTCCCTAATGAGCAGTTCTTC.

The chain has TRBV28 and TRBJ2-2; 7 bases align to TRBD1. V was pared by 8 bases and J by 4 bases, with 4 bases of the junction left unmatched. This CDR3 is 13 amino acids long. Germline CDR1 is MDHEN and CDR2 is SYDVKM. The CDR3 sequence: CASCSGGTGELFF. The DNA for the CDR3 is TGTGCCAGCTGTTCAGGGGGCACCGGGGAGCTGTTTTTT.

In nucleotides, the CDR3 is TGTGCCAGCAGTGAATTGACTACCAAAGGAGGTACGCAGTATTTT. As protein: CASSELTTKGGTQYF. The chain is built from TRBV25-1 and TRBJ2-3, with D perhaps matching TRBD2 (5 bases). Germline V gives CDR1 MGHDK, CDR2 SYGVNS. The CDR3 has 15 residues. V gave up 1 base and J gave up 8 bases, with 16 bases separating them.

This rearrangement joins TRBV5-1 to TRBJ1-2; tentative D call: TRBD1 (6 bases). V lost 5 bases and J 2 bases, leaving 10 bases between the germline ends. The CDR3 is made up of 13 amino acids. Germline CDR1 SGHRS, CDR2 YFSETQ. CDR3 protein: CASRFGQNYGYTF. CDR3 DNA: TGCGCCAGCAGGTTTGGACAGAACTATGGCTACACCTTC.